This TCR beta chain was recovered during a study of human T cells and chemical hapten exposure. Study-wide points: DPC sensitization left the count of TCRs above 1 in 1000 unchanged.

Individual cDNA molecules (in the library) carried attached unique molecular identifiers. Under the authors' procedure: The median was about 96,000 TCRs per sample, ranging roughly 20,000 to 690,600. TCRdb itself ran the 5' RACE reads through MiXCR, one entry per CDR3 protein. For this entry, the V and J calls and clone size follow TCRdb and not the study's own pipeline. This table holds roughly 110,000 distinct CDR3 sequences, around a fifth found once. The total RNA was obtained from whole blood that was not fractionated. The V gene lost 1 base and the J gene lost 4 bases, with 11 bases spanning the gap. The CDR3 consists of 15 residues. The germline gives CDR1 MDHEN, CDR2 SYDVKM. This clonotype has more than one count but fewer than ten. The antigen is unknown.

This clonotype was sampled from a human donor in good health. The chain recombines TRBV28 with TRBJ1-5; no reliable D call. DNA for the CDR3: TGTGCCAGCAGTTTATTCCCCGGCGGGAATCAGCCCCAGCATTTT. This gives the protein CASSLFPGGNQPQHF.